Below are 16 T cell receptor beta chains sequenced from a single sample in a study of neoadjuvant anti-PD-1 for oral cavity cancer. Described time point: after neoadjuvant nivolumab, at surgical resection. Libraries were prepared by immunoSEQ multiplex PCR; TCRdb keeps only in-frame clonotypes and omits some of them. The sample holds about 72,000 clones, approximately 84% seen once. This specimen consisted of PBMCs, obtained after nivolumab (anti-PD-1) treatment. Receptors were obtained from a person aged 35-79 years with oral cavity squamous cell carcinoma.

V gene TRBV29-1 combines with J gene TRBJ2-5; 7 bases line up with TRBD1. Losses at the gene ends were 2 bases for V and 0 bases for J; bases not matched to a gene: 6. The CDR3 has 15 amino acids. The germline V gene encodes CDR1 SQVTM and CDR2 ANQGSEA. The CDR3 nucleotides are TGCAGCGTTGAAAGCCAGGGGGTTTACCAAGAGACCCAGTACTTC. This gives the protein CSVESQGVYQETQYF.

This clone showed up just once. This chain links TRBV10-3 with TRBJ2-3; D gene unclear. Germline assignment: CDR1 ENHRY and CDR2 SYGVKD. V was pared by 6 bases and J by 0 bases, with 16 bases between. The CDR3 runs to 16 residues. The DNA of the CDR3 is TGTGCCATCAGATCTGGAACGGTTACTAGCACAGATACGCAGTATTTT. Its translation: CAIRSGTVTSTDTQYF.

J is TRBJ2-7 and V is TRBV5-1; maybe TRBD1 (5 bases). V lost 3 bases and J lost 5, with 15 bases in between. CDR1 and CDR2 from the germline V gene are SGHRS and YFSETQ. This CDR3 has 14 residues. The CDR3 DNA is TGCGCCAGCAGCTCCAGGGTCCCGCCGAACGAGCAGTACTTC. It encodes CASSSRVPPNEQYF.

This clone was seen only once. The chain carries TRBV7-9 and TRBJ2-1; weak D call: TRBD1 (5 bases). Germline CDR1 and CDR2: SEHNR and FQNEAQ (reference sequence). This CDR3 region has 13 residues. V gave up 2 bases and J gave up 4 bases, with 6 bases separating them. CDR3 amino acids: CASSLRGYNEQFF. CDR3 nucleotides: TGTGCCAGCAGCTTAAGGGGTTACAATGAGCAGTTCTTC. The full variable domain, in which reference TRBV7-9 and TRBJ2-1 provide the parts outside the CDR3, is DTGVSQNPRHKITKRGQNVTFRCDPISEHNRLYWYRQTLGQGPEFLTYFQNEAQLEKSRLLSDRFSAERPKGSFSTLEIQRTEQGDSAMYLCASSLRGYNEQFFGPGTRLTVL.

This clone has more than one count but fewer than ten. The junction shows a germline mismatch at one end, possibly a read error. The chain is built from TRBV7-2 and TRBJ2-1; possible D gene TRBD2, 6 bases. Germline CDR1 SGHTA, CDR2 FQGNSA. The CDR3 is 15 residues long. DNA of the CDR3: TGTGCCAGCAGCCTAGCGTGGGGCTCCTACAATGAGCAGTTCTTC. Protein product: CASSLAWGSYNEQFF.

A single count supports this clone. The chain combines TRBV5-1 with TRBJ2-1; tentatively, D is TRBD2 (6 bases). Germline V gene data show CDR1 as SGHRS and CDR2 as YFSETQ. CDR3 length equals 14 residues. The V and J ends lost 6 bases and 7 bases respectively, with 17 bases between them. This chain's CDR3 is CASNSGTERNEQFF. The DNA for the CDR3 is TGCGCCAGCAATAGCGGCACCGAACGGAATGAGCAGTTCTTC.

The rearrangement uses TRBV25-1 and TRBJ2-2; 7 nucleotides agree with TRBD2. Germline V lookup: CDR1 MGHDK, CDR2 SYGVNS. This CDR3 has 16 amino acids. The V segment lost 3 bases and the J segment 7 bases; nucleotides outside the gene matches: 11. The CDR3 sequence: CASSDSGPSGGGELFF. The CDR3 DNA reads TGTGCCAGCAGTGACTCGGGCCCCTCGGGAGGCGGGGAGCTGTTTTTT.

V usage is TRBV9 and J usage is TRBJ2-7, with D possibly being TRBD2 (5 bases). Trimming stripped 0 bases from V and 3 bases from J, with 10 bases between. The CDR3 consists of 14 residues. From germline, CDR1 is SGDLS and CDR2 YYNGEE. The CDR3 loop reads CASSVGPGNYEQYF. CDR3 sequence (DNA): TGTGCCAGCAGCGTAGGTCCGGGGAACTACGAGCAGTACTTC.

For this clone: Additional DNA sequences in this sample encode the identical CDR3. CDR3 protein: CSADRGETQYF. The CDR3 nucleotides are TGCAGTGCCGACAGAGGGGAGACCCAGTACTTC. The rearrangement links TRBV20-1 to TRBJ2-5; the D gene could be TRBD1 or TRBD2 (5 bases each). V was shortened by 6 bases and J by 5 bases, with 10 bases between the two germline ends. The V gene's germline CDR1 is DFQATT and CDR2 SNEGSKA (reference sequence). CDR3 length: 11 residues.

The chain links TRBV10-3 to TRBJ2-7; D uncertain. Germline V gene lookup returns CDR1 ENHRY and CDR2 SYGVKD. This CDR3 has 14 residues. Trimming took off 2 bases at V and 5 bases at J, with 13 bases between the two ends. The CDR3 region is CAISELPVGDEQYF. The CDR3, as DNA: TGTGCCATCAGTGAGCTACCCGTCGGCGACGAGCAGTACTTC.

The genes are TRBV6-6 and TRBJ1-3, with D unclear. The CDR3 has 13 residues. Germline CDR1 MNHNY, CDR2 SVGAGI (reference sequence). Trimming stripped 4 bases from V and 0 bases from J, with 4 bases between. The CDR3: CASSSRSGNTIYF. In nucleotides, the CDR3 is TGTGCCAGCAGTTCTCGCTCTGGAAACACCATATATTTT.

This clone was seen a single time. The rearrangement links TRBV10-1 to TRBJ2-2; the D call may be TRBD1 or TRBD2 (5 bases each). The germline CDR1 and CDR2 sequences are WNHNN and SYGVQD (reference sequence). The V gene lost 7 bases and the J gene lost 7 bases, with 13 bases spanning the gap. This CDR3 has 13 residues. The CDR3 nucleotides are TGCGCCAGCACCTCGGGGCTGCTCGGGGAGCTGTTTTTT. It translates to CASTSGLLGELFF.

The gene calls are TRBV6-4 and TRBJ2-1, with D perhaps TRBD1 or TRBD2 (5 bases each). The germline V gene has CDR1 MRHNA and CDR2 SNTAGT. CDR3 length: 12 residues. V was trimmed by 2 bases and J by 13 bases, leaving 12 bases between them. The CDR3: CASSDGDRPQFF. For the CDR3, the DNA is TGTGCCAGCAGTGACGGGGACCGCCCACAGTTCTTC.

V is TRBV21-1 and J is TRBJ1-4; TRBD1 is the table's D call and was not checked against the DNA. TRBV21-1 is recorded as a pseudogene. This CDR3 has 20 amino acids. CDR3 amino acids: CASSKALGPGQLQKGEKLFF. The CDR3 bases are TGTGCCAGCAGCAAAGCCCTGGGCCCGGGACAGCTTCAAAAGGGCGAAAAACTGTTTTTT.

The gene calls are TRBV6-1 and TRBJ2-2; TRBD2 matches at 9 bases. The junction had 5 bases not matched to a gene; V was cut back by 11 bases and J by 1 base. Germline CDR1 reads MNHNS; CDR2 reads SASEGT. This CDR3 has 14 residues. CDR3 region: CAGEAGGNTGELFF. CDR3 DNA: TGTGCCGGCGAAGCGGGAGGGAACACCGGGGAGCTGTTTTTT.

The chain combines TRBV4-1 with TRBJ2-7; TRBD1 or TRBD2 may be the D gene (5 bases each). The CDR3 runs 17 residues. Per germline, CDR1 MGHRA and CDR2 YSYEKL. Trimming removed 1 base at V and 5 bases at J, with 21 bases between. This chain's CDR3 is CASSQVSTGTWVDEQYF. For the CDR3, the DNA is TGCGCCAGCAGCCAAGTTAGTACGGGGACCTGGGTCGACGAGCAGTACTTC.